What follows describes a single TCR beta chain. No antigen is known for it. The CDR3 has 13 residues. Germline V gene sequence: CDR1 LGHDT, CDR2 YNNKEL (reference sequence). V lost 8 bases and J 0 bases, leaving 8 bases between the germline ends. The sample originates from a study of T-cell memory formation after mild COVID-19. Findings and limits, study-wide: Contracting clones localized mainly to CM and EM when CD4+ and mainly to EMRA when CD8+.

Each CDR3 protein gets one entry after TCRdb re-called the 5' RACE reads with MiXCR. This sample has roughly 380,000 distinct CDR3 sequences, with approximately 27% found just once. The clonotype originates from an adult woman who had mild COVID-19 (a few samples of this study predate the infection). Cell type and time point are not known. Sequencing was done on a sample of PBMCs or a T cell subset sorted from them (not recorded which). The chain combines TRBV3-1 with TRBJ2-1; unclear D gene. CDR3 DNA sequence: TGTGCCAGCGCCAAGAGCTCCTACAATGAGCAGTTCTTC. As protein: CASAKSSYNEQFF.